A selection of T cell receptor beta chains follows, all from one sample in a study of blood T cell repertoires in COVID-19. TCRdb's copy holds only in-frame clones and misses some; the assay was immunoSEQ multiplex PCR. The sample comprises approximately 210,000 clones, approximately 80% of which are singletons, and about 8.3% rests with the top ten. Material for sequencing was peripheral blood. Receptors originate from a woman older than 75 with COVID-19, enrolled during active disease. Each CDR3 is given with its conserved first and last residue. Fields, in order: V gene, D gene, J gene, clone size, CDR3 protein, CDR3 DNA. The D gene is left open where the match is weak. Clone size is stated in some rows and not others, as once, few, many or a class when expanded.

>TRBV6-1|NA|TRBJ1-1|NA
CASSGLQGKANTEAFF
TGTGCCAGCAGTGGCCTACAGGGTAAAGCGAACACTGAAGCTTTCTTT
>TRBV18|NA|TRBJ1-6|NA
CASSSGVGTYNSPLHF
TGTGCCAGCTCGTCAGGGGTCGGCACCTATAATTCACCCCTCCACTTT
>TRBV7-9|TRBD1|TRBJ2-2|NA
CASSLRDRFTGELFF
TGTGCCAGCAGCCTCCGGGACAGATTCACCGGGGAGCTGTTTTTT
>TRBV14|NA|TRBJ2-3|NA
CASSQEVWADTQYF
TGTGCCAGCAGCCAAGAGGTGTGGGCCGATACGCAGTATTTT
>TRBV5-1|TRBD2|TRBJ2-2|NA
CASSLAGVAGGTGELFF
TGCGCCAGCAGCTTGGCCGGAGTAGCGGGGGGCACCGGGGAGCTGTTTTTT
>TRBV6-4|TRBD2|TRBJ2-3|NA
CASSDNLAGADTQYF
TGTGCCAGCAGTGACAATCTAGCGGGAGCAGATACGCAGTATTTT
>TRBV7-3|TRBD2|TRBJ2-1|NA
CASSPRASGRINEQFF
TGTGCCAGCAGCCCGCGGGCTAGCGGGAGAATAAATGAGCAGTTCTTC
>TRBV5-1|NA|TRBJ1-1|once
CASSYRDGGAVNTEAFF
TGCGCCAGCAGCTACAGGGACGGCGGAGCGGTGAACACTGAAGCTTTCTTT
>TRBV28|NA|TRBJ1-5|NA
CASSTAANSRNQPQHF
TGTGCCAGCAGTACGGCGGCAAATTCTCGCAATCAGCCCCAGCATTTT
>TRBV7-8|TRBD2|TRBJ2-1|NA
CASRQRWGLAAYNEQFF
TGTGCCAGCAGACAGAGATGGGGACTAGCGGCCTACAATGAGCAGTTCTTC
>TRBV10-3|TRBD2|TRBJ2-1|NA
CAISETLAGEQFF
TGTGCCATCAGTGAGACCTTAGCGGGGGAACAGTTCTTC
>TRBV3-1/TRBV3-2|TRBD1|TRBJ1-4|few
CASSQRGQGALEKLFF
TGTGCCAGCAGCCAAAGGGGACAGGGGGCACTTGAAAAACTGTTTTTT
>TRBV20-1|NA|TRBJ2-5|once
CSAREGAAQYF
TGCAGTGCTCGGGAGGGGGCGGCCCAGTACTTC
>TRBV6-6|TRBD1|TRBJ2-1|NA
CASRDQGASYNEQFF
TGTGCCAGCAGAGATCAGGGGGCTTCCTACAATGAGCAGTTCTTC
>TRBV11-2|NA|TRBJ1-2|NA
CASSLVDVGGGYGYTF
TGTGCCAGCAGCTTAGTTGACGTAGGAGGAGGCTATGGCTACACCTTC
>TRBV4-2|NA|TRBJ2-7|NA
CASSQDPSSSYEQYF
TGTGCCAGCAGCCAAGACCCCTCCAGCTCCTACGAGCAGTACTTC
>TRBV5-6|TRBD1|TRBJ1-6|few
CASSSNRGLSYNSPLHF
TGTGCCAGCAGCTCCAACAGGGGGCTATCCTATAATTCACCCCTCCACTTT
>TRBV2|NA|TRBJ2-5|NA
CASNLAETQYF
TGTGCCAGCAACCTAGCGGAGACCCAGTACTTC